This T cell receptor (beta chain) appears in the sequencing data of a study of T cell clones after liver transplantation. Across the whole study: TCRbeta sequencing after a pre-transplant mixed lymphocyte reaction identified graft-donor-reactive clones, later tracked in post-transplant blood. Graft-donor-reactive sequences were compared with third-party-reactive TCRbeta sequences from pre-transplant mixed lymphocyte reactions. Study-level findings and limits: Post-transplant time points were not standardized, so conclusions are preliminary.

The V gene's germline CDR1 is SGHRS and CDR2 YFSETQ. The CDR3 loop spans 14 amino acids. V shed 8 bases, J shed 5 bases, and the junction held 6 bases outside the gene matches. Profiling relied on immunoSEQ multiplex PCR, and the TCRdb table lists in-frame clones only, not all of them. In the table there are just over 80,000 clones, around four fifths of which are singletons. Unstimulated PBMCs were sorted into CD3+CD4+ and CD3+CD8+ populations. Remarks on this clone: As yet, its antigen is unknown.

This specimen consisted of CD4+ T cells from blood, obtained approximately 3.5 years after liver transplant. The rearrangement joins TRBV5-1 to TRBJ2-1, with TRBD2 matching 11 bases. The receptor was derived from a human patient who received a liver transplant. Some T cells could come from the graft donor. CDR3 in DNA: TGCGCCAGGCCGGGACTAGCGGCCCACAATGAGCAGTTCTTC. This sequence encodes CARPGLAAHNEQFF.